This T cell receptor beta chain was captured by sequencing in a study of shared clonotypes between healthy human individuals. Broader study findings: Clonotypes shared by all four sorted-subset donors had higher generation probabilities than non-shared clonotypes. Investigators expected sequencing depth to affect clonotype sharing among donors. Larger estimated richness was generally seen in naive subsets than in memory subsets.

A note on this clone: Its antigen is unknown.

Over several immunoSEQ plates, each subset's genomic DNA was distributed in even portions. Produced via immunoSEQ multiplex PCR; TCRdb's table is partial and in-frame only. The sample holds 650,000 to 800,000 clones, 72% seen once. Sequenced input: memory CD4+ T cells sorted from blood. The subset: CD45RA-negative fraction. This receptor was identified in a woman younger than 45 in good health.

In DNA form, the CDR3 reads TGTGCCAGTCGTTCGGGCCCGGGGACCGGGGAGCTGTTTTTT. Translated, it gives CASRSGPGTGELFF. The chain links TRBV19 to TRBJ2-2; maybe TRBD2 (5 bases). Germline CDR1 LNHDA, CDR2 SQIVND (reference sequence). The V and J ends lost 8 bases and 5 bases respectively, with 15 bases between them. The CDR3 is 14 residues long.